This T cell receptor beta chain was observed in a study of beta chain features in type 1 diabetes. Findings and limits, study-wide: These data did not resolve whether HLA type affects TCRB rearrangement. Relative to healthy donors, patients appeared to have naive, central memory and Treg TCRB repertoires that were more similar.

This clone was observed a handful of times. The antigen is unknown. The CDR3 covers 14 residues. V was clipped by 2 bases and J by 4 bases, with 11 bases between them. Germline CDR1 is SGHRS and CDR2 is YFSETQ. Expressed TCRB transcripts were sequenced, since all the RNA that had been isolated was reverse transcribed. The repertoire was sequenced with immunoSEQ multiplex PCR; TCRdb's copy has only in-frame clones and lacks some. This sample yields more than 300,000 clones, of which 7.5% to 9% are seen a single time; less than 0.5% belongs to the top ten. The V and J genes are TRBV5-1 and TRBJ2-3; D is undetermined. Material: central memory CD4+ T cells from blood. This sequence was found in a young woman in good health. DNA for the CDR3: TGCGCCAGCAGCTTAGTGAGATTCTCAGATACGCAGTATTTT. It yields the protein CASSLVRFSDTQYF.